This is a list of T cell receptor beta chains from one sample in a study of blood T cell repertoires in COVID-19. Data came from immunoSEQ multiplex PCR; TCRdb stores just in-frame clones and leaves some out. The sample carries tens of thousands of clones, 80% to 90% recorded once. The material sequenced was peripheral blood. These TCRs come from a woman aged 55-69 years with acute or convalescent COVID-19. The CDR3 runs from the conserved cysteine through the conserved F or W.

v_call,j_call,cdr3_aa
TRBV4-2,TRBJ2-5,CASSPSGRGQETQYF
TRBV7-2,TRBJ1-3,CASSPRQGSGSGNTIYF
TRBV5-1,TRBJ2-7,CASSLGGTDREQYF
TRBV19,TRBJ2-7,CASSRPGQGVHEQYF
TRBV3-1/TRBV3-2,TRBJ2-2,CASSTRGQGPGGELFF
TRBV2,TRBJ1-5,CASRVEGGGNQPQHF
TRBV29-1,TRBJ1-1,CSATPGQANTEAFF
TRBV7-2,TRBJ2-1,CASTPGQGFNEQFF
TRBV5-4,TRBJ2-1,CASSRTGNEQFF
TRBV11-2,TRBJ1-5,CASSLAGGDQPQHF
TRBV11-2,TRBJ2-1,CASSPGTGNEQFF
TRBV19,TRBJ2-2,CASTGGITGELFF
TRBV6-1,TRBJ1-1,CASSDRGNTEAFF
TRBV5-1,TRBJ2-1,CASSLGGGNSYNEQFF
TRBV4-1,TRBJ1-6,CASSQGGQYNSPLHF
TRBV2,TRBJ1-5,CASSEYVTASNQPQHF
TRBV9,TRBJ2-3,CASSGTGYTDTQYF
TRBV4-1,TRBJ1-1,CASSQGRGSTEAFF
TRBV2,TRBJ1-6,CASSTRTPGVVSLHF
TRBV7-8,TRBJ1-1,CASSLAIRGGAEAFF
TRBV30,TRBJ1-1,CAWTDGGRNTEAFF
TRBV4-2,TRBJ1-1,CASSQDYGTGWGNTEAFF
TRBV29-1,TRBJ1-1,CSVEVENTEAFF
TRBV7-9,TRBJ2-3,CASSSSGTGGSGTDTQYF
TRBV7-2,TRBJ1-5,CASSLEGDSNQPQHF
TRBV10-2,TRBJ1-5,CASTSGINQPQHF